What follows are 17 T cell receptor beta chains derived from one specimen sequenced in a study of patients and donors after allogeneic stem cell transplantation. In TCRdb, the RT-PCR reads were re-called with MiXCR into one record per CDR3 protein. The data show 400,000 to 500,000 distinct CDR3 sequences, with roughly 17% seen just once and 6% to 8% held by the top ten. The sequenced sample consisted of blood, either unsorted or a sorted T cell fraction (not recorded which). The source of these receptors is a human donor who was either an allogeneic HSCT recipient or a stem cell or donor lymphocyte infusion donor (not recorded which). It is not recorded whose cells these are; they may come from a transplant donor.

V usage is TRBV20-1 and J usage is TRBJ2-6; no reliable D call. Between the trimmed V and J ends, which lost 0 bases and 1 base, there was a span of 7 bases. The CDR3 covers 15 residues. CDR1 and CDR2 from the germline V gene are DFQATT and SNEGSKA (reference sequence). The CDR3 DNA is TGCAGTGCTAGAGATCACGGTTCTGGGGCCAACGTCCTGACTTTC. It encodes CSARDHGSGANVLTF.

This clonotype was seen more than once but under ten times. This chain uses TRBV29-1 with TRBJ1-2, with no clear D. This CDR3 is built from 15 residues. V was pared by 1 base and J by 2 bases, with 14 bases between. Germline CDR1 SQVTM, CDR2 ANQGSEA. DNA for the CDR3: TGCAGCGTTGAAGGAGGAGCAGGTTCGAACTATGGCTACACCTTC. Its protein is CSVEGGAGSNYGYTF.

The chain carries TRBV29-1 and TRBJ1-1; D call uncertain. Germline loops: CDR1 SQVTM, CDR2 ANQGSEA. This CDR3 spans 13 amino acids. With 8 bases removed from V and 4 bases from J, the gap between germline ends came to 17 bases. The CDR3 loop is CSPSSPGTTEAFF. The CDR3 region has the DNA TGCAGCCCCAGCTCCCCTGGAACCACTGAAGCTTTCTTT.

V is TRBV10-3 and J is TRBJ1-2, with D possibly matching TRBD1 (5 bases). There are 14 residues in the CDR3. Trimming left V 0 bases short and J 3 bases short, with 8 bases between. CDR1 is ENHRY and CDR2 is SYGVKD in the germline V gene. CDR3 loop: CAISESGGDYGYTF. In DNA form, the CDR3 reads TGTGCCATCAGTGAGTCGGGGGGGGACTATGGCTACACCTTC.

This clonotype was detected once. The genes are TRBV5-1 and TRBJ2-6; no clear D. The CDR3 runs to 15 residues. The V end was cut by 0 bases, the J end by 5 bases, with 9 bases between. CDR1 and CDR2 from the germline V gene are SGHRS and YFSETQ. The CDR3 bases are TGCGCCAGCAGCTTGGCCAAAGGCTGGGCCAACGTCCTGACTTTC. Amino acid sequence: CASSLAKGWANVLTF.

This clonotype came up once. The rearrangement uses TRBV20-1 and TRBJ2-3; D call uncertain. The germline V and J ends were trimmed by 2 bases and 0 bases, with 6 bases remaining between them. Germline CDR1 and CDR2: DFQATT and SNEGSKA (reference sequence). The CDR3 totals 13 residues. In DNA, the CDR3 is TGCAGTGCTAGAACACCTAGCACAGATACGCAGTATTTT. Residues: CSARTPSTDTQYF.

This clonotype was recorded only once. This rearrangement joins TRBV3-1 to TRBJ1-6; D unresolved. The CDR3 is 16 residues long. The germline V and J ends were trimmed by 1 base and 8 bases, with 15 bases remaining between them. The germline gives CDR1 LGHDT, CDR2 YNNKEL (reference sequence). The CDR3 reads CASSQGRSGGYSPLHF. Here the CDR3 DNA reads TGTGCCAGCAGCCAAGGAAGATCGGGAGGGTATTCACCCCTCCACTTT.

With regard to this clonotype: The junction departs from the called germline gene at one end, perhaps through a read error. The chain employs TRBV7-9 and TRBJ1-6; perhaps TRBD1 as D (5 bases). This CDR3 region has 12 residues. Germline-derived CDR1 and CDR2 are SEHNR and FQNEAQ (reference sequence). The CDR3 loop is CAGRQGGSPLHF. As DNA, the CDR3 is TGTGCCGGCAGGCAGGGTGGCTCACCCCTCCACTTT.

This clonotype appeared a few times. The junction shows a germline mismatch at one end, possibly a read error. This chain uses TRBV7-9 with TRBJ2-1; tentatively, D is TRBD1 (6 bases). Germline lookup yields CDR1 SEHNR and CDR2 FQNEAQ (reference sequence). This CDR3 contains 14 residues. CDR3 loop: CASSSFGRGHEQFF. CDR3 coding DNA: TGTGCCAGCAGCTCTTTCGGCAGGGGCCATGAACAGTTCTTC. Full variable domain (outside the CDR3, taken from reference TRBV7-9 and TRBJ2-1): DTGVSQNPRHKITKRGQNVTFRCDPISEHNRLYWYRQTLGQGPEFLTYFQNEAQLEKSRLLSDRFSAERPKGSFSTLEIQRTEQGDSAMYLCASSSFGRGHEQFFGPGTRLTVL.

This clonotype was recorded at least ten times. The V gene is TRBV6-1, the J gene TRBJ1-2; D not resolved. V lost 8 bases to trimming and J lost 4 bases, with 14 bases between them. The CDR3 is made up of 13 amino acids. Germline V gene sequence: CDR1 MNHNS, CDR2 SASEGT. DNA for the CDR3: TGTGCCAGCCGCAGGAGGCAGAGCTATGGCTACACCTTC. Residues: CASRRRQSYGYTF.

This clonotype was seen only a few times. The chain couples TRBV6-5 to TRBJ2-5; D might be TRBD1 (6 bases). Germline CDR1 reads MNHEY; CDR2 reads SVGAGI. The ends were cut back, 4 bases at V and 4 bases at J, with 16 bases in the middle. The CDR3 runs 15 residues. CDR3 sequence: CASSSATGFGETQYF. CDR3 DNA: TGTGCCAGCAGTTCTGCGACAGGTTTCGGAGAGACCCAGTACTTC.

This clonotype occurred many times. The V call is TRBV29-1, the J call TRBJ2-3; TRBD2 might be the D (5 bases). Germline V CDR1 and CDR2: SQVTM, ANQGSEA. The CDR3 loop spans 12 amino acids. V dropped 6 bases and J dropped 9 bases, with 16 bases sitting between them. The CDR3 sequence: CSVDLNGGTQYF. CDR3 bases: TGCAGCGTCGACCTTAACGGAGGAACGCAGTATTTT.

V gene TRBV11-2 combines with J gene TRBJ2-5; D unresolved. CDR3 size: 14 residues. V was trimmed by 6 bases and J by 5 bases, leaving 16 bases between them. The germline gives CDR1 SGHAT, CDR2 FQNNGV. The CDR3, as DNA: TGTGCCAGCAGTTCGGGTCCGGGTCAGGAGACCCAGTACTTC. Translating gives CASSSGPGQETQYF. Complete variable domain (other parts from reference TRBV11-2 and TRBJ2-5): EAGVAQSPRYKIIEKRQSVAFWCNPISGHATLYWYQQILGQGPKLLIQFQNNGVVDDSQLPKDRFSAERLKGVDSTLKIQPAKLEDSAVYLCASSSGPGQETQYFGPGTRLLVL.

This clonotype was counted a few times. The CDR3 protein is CASGRRAGGKNQPQHF. DNA of the CDR3: TGTGCCAGCGGCCGGCGGGCAGGGGGTAAGAATCAGCCCCAGCATTTT. This chain connects TRBV6-1 to TRBJ1-5; the match to TRBD1 covers 7 bases. CDR3 size: 16 residues. V lost 8 bases, J lost 4 bases, and 14 bases stayed unmatched. From germline, CDR1 is MNHNS and CDR2 SASEGT.

The gene calls are TRBV5-6 and TRBJ1-4, with D maybe TRBD1 (6 bases). Deletions cut 4 bases from V and 7 bases from J, with 17 bases between. This CDR3 has 15 residues. CDR1 is SGHDT, CDR2 YYEEEE, per germline. The CDR3 DNA follows: TGTGCCAGCAGCCGGGGGGGGCAGGGGTCTGAAAAACTGTTTTTT. Protein sequence: CASSRGGQGSEKLFF.

The chain uses TRBV7-2 and TRBJ2-2; D call uncertain. The CDR3 consists of 16 residues. CDR1 SGHTA and CDR2 FQGNSA come from the germline V gene. The V end was cut by 1 base, the J end by 4 bases, with 13 bases between. The chain's CDR3 is CASSLDGSKSTGELFF. CDR3 coding DNA: TGTGCCAGCAGCTTAGATGGCTCTAAGAGCACCGGGGAGCTGTTTTTT.

This clonotype was seen a few times. In DNA form, the CDR3 reads TGTGCCAGTAGTCCTCTCTTCACTTCGGAACTAGCGGGGACAGATACGCAGTATTTT. Protein: CASSPLFTSELAGTDTQYF. This chain uses TRBV19 with TRBJ2-3; 10 bases fit TRBD2. With 5 bases clipped from V and 3 bases from J, the junction kept 17 bases outside the gene matches. CDR3 length equals 19 residues. The germline gives CDR1 LNHDA, CDR2 SQIVND (reference sequence).